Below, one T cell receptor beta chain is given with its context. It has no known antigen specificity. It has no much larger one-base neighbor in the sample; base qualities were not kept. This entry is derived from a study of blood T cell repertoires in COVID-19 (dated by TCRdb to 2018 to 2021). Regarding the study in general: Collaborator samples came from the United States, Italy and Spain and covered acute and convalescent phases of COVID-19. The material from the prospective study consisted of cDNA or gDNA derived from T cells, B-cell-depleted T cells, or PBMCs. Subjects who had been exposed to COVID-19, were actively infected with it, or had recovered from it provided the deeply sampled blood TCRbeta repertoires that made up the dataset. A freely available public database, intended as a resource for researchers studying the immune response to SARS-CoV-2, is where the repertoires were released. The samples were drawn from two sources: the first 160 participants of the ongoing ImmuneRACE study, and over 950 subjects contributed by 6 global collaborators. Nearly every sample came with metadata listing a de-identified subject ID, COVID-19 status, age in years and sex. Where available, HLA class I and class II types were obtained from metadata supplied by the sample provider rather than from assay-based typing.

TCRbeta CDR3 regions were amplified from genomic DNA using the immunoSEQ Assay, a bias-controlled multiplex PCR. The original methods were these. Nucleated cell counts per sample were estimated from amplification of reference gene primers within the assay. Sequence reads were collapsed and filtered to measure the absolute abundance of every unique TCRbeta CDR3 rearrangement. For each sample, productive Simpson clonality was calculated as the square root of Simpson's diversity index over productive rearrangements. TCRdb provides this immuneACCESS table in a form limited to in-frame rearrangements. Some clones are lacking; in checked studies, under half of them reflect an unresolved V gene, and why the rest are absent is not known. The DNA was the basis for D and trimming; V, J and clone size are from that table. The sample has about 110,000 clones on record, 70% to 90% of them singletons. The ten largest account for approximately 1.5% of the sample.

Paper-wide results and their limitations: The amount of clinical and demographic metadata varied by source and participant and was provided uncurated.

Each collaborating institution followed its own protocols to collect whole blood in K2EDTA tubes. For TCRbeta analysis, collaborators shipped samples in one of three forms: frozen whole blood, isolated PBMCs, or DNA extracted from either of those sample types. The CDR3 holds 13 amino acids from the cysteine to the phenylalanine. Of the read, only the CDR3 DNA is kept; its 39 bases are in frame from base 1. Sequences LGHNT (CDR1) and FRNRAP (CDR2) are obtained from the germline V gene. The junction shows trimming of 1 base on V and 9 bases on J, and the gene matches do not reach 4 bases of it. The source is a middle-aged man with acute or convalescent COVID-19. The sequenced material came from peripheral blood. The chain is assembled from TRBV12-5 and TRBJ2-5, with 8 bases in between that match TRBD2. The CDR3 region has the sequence CASGLGSGGSQYF. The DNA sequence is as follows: TGTGCTAGTGGTTTGGGGTCGGGGGGGTCCCAGTACTTC.